This is a list of T cell receptor beta chains from one sample in a study of blood T cells in healthy people across ages. TCRdb recomputed calls from the 5' RACE reads with MiXCR, one row per CDR3 protein. The sample lists over 1,500,000 distinct CDR3 sequences, around 40% occurring once. Material for sequencing was blood. The source of these receptors is a human donor in good health. Both conserved end residues are part of each CDR3. A D gene is named only where the DNA matches it firmly. Some rows mark clone size as missing; the rest say once, few, many or name a class of expanded clone.

D: .
J: TRBJ1-2
size: .
V: TRBV7-9
CDR3: CASSGLTPQGNYGYTF
DNA: TGTGCCAGCAGCGGCCTAACCCCTCAGGGGAACTATGGCTACACCTTC

D: TRBD2
J: TRBJ2-7
size: few
V: TRBV10-3
CDR3: CATISGGAFDYEQYF
DNA: TGTGCCACTATTAGCGGGGGGGCATTCGACTACGAGCAGTACTTC

D: .
J: TRBJ2-7
size: .
V: TRBV4-1
CDR3: CASSSGTSTQEAQYF
DNA: TGCGCCAGCAGCTCCGGGACTTCTACACAAGAGGCCCAGTACTTC

D: .
J: TRBJ2-7
size: .
V: TRBV2
CDR3: CANGMATYEQYF
DNA: TGTGCCAACGGGATGGCTACCTACGAGCAGTACTTC

D: TRBD1
J: TRBJ1-2
size: .
V: TRBV6-2/TRBV6-3
CDR3: CASSPAGTGEDYGYTF
DNA: TGTGCCAGCAGCCCCGCGGGGACAGGGGAAGATTATGGCTACACCTTC

D: .
J: TRBJ2-1
size: few
V: TRBV28
CDR3: CASATPGTYLDEQFF
DNA: TGTGCCAGCGCCACCCCTGGGACCTATCTCGATGAGCAGTTCTTC

D: .
J: TRBJ1-2
size: .
V: TRBV28
CDR3: CASTLIGYGYTF
DNA: TGTGCCAGCACCCTGATTGGGTACGGCTACACCTTC

D: .
J: TRBJ2-3
size: .
V: TRBV5-1
CDR3: CASSLVRDSRITDTQYF
DNA: TGCGCCAGCAGCTTGGTCCGTGACAGTAGAATCACAGATACGCAGTATTTT

D: .
J: TRBJ2-1
size: .
V: TRBV15
CDR3: CATSTTIITGIEQFF
DNA: TGTGCCACCAGCACTACTATAATAACAGGGATCGAGCAGTTCTTC

D: TRBD1
J: TRBJ1-6
size: once
V: TRBV7-2
CDR3: CASSFTGESDASPLHF
DNA: TGTGCCAGCAGCTTTACAGGGGAATCAGACGCGTCACCCCTCCACTTT

D: TRBD1
J: TRBJ1-2
size: few
V: TRBV9
CDR3: CASSVTQGAYGYTF
DNA: TGTGCCAGCAGCGTAACGCAGGGGGCATACGGCTACACCTTC

D: TRBD1
J: TRBJ2-1
size: .
V: TRBV5-1
CDR3: CASSITGDGYNEQFF
DNA: TGCGCCAGCAGCATCACAGGGGATGGTTACAATGAGCAGTTCTTC

D: TRBD2
J: TRBJ2-1
size: few
V: TRBV4-1
CDR3: CASSPTAPRVLAGGQFF
DNA: TGCGCCAGCAGCCCGACAGCCCCCCGTGTCCTAGCGGGGGGACAGTTCTTC

D: TRBD2
J: TRBJ2-1
size: .
V: TRBV6-6
CDR3: CASRRGETSYNEQFF
DNA: TGTGCCAGCAGACGGGGGGAGACCTCCTACAATGAGCAGTTCTTC

D: TRBD2
J: TRBJ2-1
size: .
V: TRBV3-1
CDR3: CASSRGTSGWNEQFF
DNA: TGTGCCAGCAGCCGCGGGACTAGCGGATGGAATGAGCAGTTCTTC

D: TRBD1
J: TRBJ2-7
size: .
V: TRBV5-1
CDR3: CASSYRGTGSYEQYF
DNA: TGCGCCAGCAGCTATAGAGGGACAGGGTCGTACGAGCAGTACTTC

D: .
J: TRBJ1-1
size: .
V: TRBV7-3
CDR3: CASSLGVGRGTFF
DNA: .

D: .
J: TRBJ2-3
size: few
V: TRBV5-1
CDR3: CASRFDSSTDTQYF
DNA: TGCGCCAGCAGATTTGACAGTAGCACAGATACGCAGTATTTT

D: .
J: TRBJ1-1
size: .
V: TRBV6-5
CDR3: CASSYSITHGVTEAFF
DNA: TGTGCCAGCAGTTACTCGATTACCCACGGTGTCACTGAAGCTTTCTTT

D: TRBD1
J: TRBJ2-1
size: once
V: TRBV18
CDR3: CASSSGQGVNEQFF
DNA: TGTGCCAGCTCATCGGGACAGGGGGTTAATGAGCAGTTCTTC

D: .
J: TRBJ1-2
size: .
V: TRBV15
CDR3: CATSRGRTEAYGYTF
DNA: TGTGCCACCAGCAGAGGACGGACGGAAGCCTATGGTTACACCTTC

D: .
J: TRBJ2-3
size: once
V: TRBV3-1
CDR3: CASSGQRARDTQYF
DNA: TGTGCCAGCAGCGGGCAGAGGGCGCGCGATACGCAGTATTTT

D: .
J: TRBJ2-1
size: .
V: TRBV7-3
CDR3: CASSFRPVSRGPYNEQFF
DNA: TGTGCCAGTAGCTTCCGACCTGTCTCAAGGGGCCCTTACAATGAGCAGTTCTTC

D: .
J: TRBJ2-4
size: .
V: TRBV6-1
CDR3: CASSISGAGDIQYF
DNA: TGTGCCAGCAGTATTTCAGGGGCGGGGGACATTCAGTACTTC

D: TRBD1
J: TRBJ1-1
size: .
V: TRBV6-5
CDR3: CASSYFRGFEAFF
DNA: TGTGCCAGCAGTTACTTCAGGGGGTTTGAAGCTTTCTTT

D: TRBD2
J: TRBJ2-1
size: .
V: TRBV7-2
CDR3: CASSLQTSGVSYNEQFF
DNA: TGTGCCAGCAGCTTGCAGACTAGCGGAGTCTCCTACAATGAGCAGTTCTTC